A single sample is the source of the 7 T cell receptor beta chains below, sequenced in a study of T cell responses to AZD1222 COVID-19 vaccine. The repertoire was sequenced with immunoSEQ multiplex PCR; TCRdb's copy has only in-frame clones and lacks some. The sample includes 90,000 to 150,000 clones, roughly 89% of them seen just once. The starting material was peripheral blood, obtained on day 0 of AZD1222 vaccination. These receptors came from an adult in good health.

This chain joins TRBV6-5 and TRBJ2-3; D might be TRBD1 (5 bases). Germline V lookup: CDR1 MNHEY, CDR2 SVGAGI. The CDR3 is made up of 15 amino acids. Between the trimmed V and J ends, which lost 0 bases and 0 bases, there was a span of 7 bases. Here the CDR3 reads CASSYSAGSTDTQYF. The DNA for the CDR3 is TGTGCCAGCAGTTACTCCGCAGGGAGCACAGATACGCAGTATTTT.

This chain uses TRBV28 with TRBJ1-3, with 9 bases aligning to TRBD1. Germline CDR1 is MDHEN and CDR2 is SYDVKM. The CDR3 is 19 residues long. V was pared by 4 bases and J by 0 bases, with 13 bases of the junction left unmatched. The CDR3 sequence is CASSSPGQGLRDSGNTIYF. CDR3 in DNA: TGTGCCAGCAGTTCTCCGGGACAGGGCCTCAGGGACTCTGGAAACACCATATATTTT.

This chain joins TRBV5-6 and TRBJ1-1; 10 bases are shared with TRBD1. The length of the CDR3 is 16 residues. Germline CDR1 reads SGHDT; CDR2 reads YYEEEE. Unmatched junction bases numbered 7, after V lost 2 bases and J lost 3 bases. The CDR3 protein is CASSLRQGAGHTEAFF. CDR3 nucleotide sequence: TGTGCCAGCAGCTTAAGACAGGGGGCGGGTCACACTGAAGCTTTCTTT.

V usage is TRBV9 and J usage is TRBJ1-1, with D perhaps TRBD1 (6 bases). V shed 0 bases and J shed 2 bases, with 14 bases lying between them. CDR1 is SGDLS, CDR2 YYNGEE, per germline. The CDR3 runs 16 residues. CDR3 protein: CASSVVGGAINTEAFF. CDR3 coding DNA: TGTGCCAGCAGCGTAGTGGGGGGCGCCATTAACACTGAAGCTTTCTTT.

CDR3 sequence: CASSYNREYEQYF. As DNA, the CDR3 is TGTGCCAGCAGTTACAACAGGGAGTACGAGCAGTACTTC. V and J are TRBV6-5 and TRBJ2-7; a weak D match, TRBD1 (6 bases). With 2 bases removed from V and 4 bases from J, the gap between germline ends came to 9 bases. The CDR3 has 13 residues. The germline V gene has CDR1 MNHEY and CDR2 SVGAGI.

CDR3 sequence reads: CASSPTGSKDGSQHF. In DNA, the CDR3 is TGTGCCAGCTCACCGACAGGGTCCAAGGATGGGTCCCAGCATTTT. This chain connects TRBV18 to TRBJ1-5; TRBD1 matches at 7 bases. The CDR3 loop spans 15 amino acids. Germline trimming cut 3 bases from V and 11 bases from J; bases unmatched to any gene: 13. Germline values: CDR1 KGHSH, CDR2 LQKENI.

V and J are TRBV5-4 and TRBJ1-3; possible D gene TRBD1, 6 bases. CDR3 length: 13 amino acids. The germline V gene encodes CDR1 SGHNT and CDR2 YYREEE (reference sequence). The V gene lost 4 bases and the J gene lost 4 bases, with 9 bases spanning the gap. The CDR3 DNA is TGTGCCAGCAGCGCCCAGGGGGGAAACACCATATATTTT. Its protein is CASSAQGGNTIYF.